The next 18 T cell receptor beta chains were all read from a single sample in a study of T cell repertoires in cytomegalovirus infection. TCRdb re-analysed the reads in MiXCR, keeping a single row per CDR3 protein. The sample consists of 170,000 or so distinct CDR3 sequences, about a sixth of them appearing once. Sequencing was done on a sample of CD8+ T cells from PBMCs. The receptors were gathered from a human donor in good health (CMV status not recorded). Some clones in this sample may be carry-over from other donors' samples.

This chain joins TRBV14 and TRBJ1-1; 10 positions agree with TRBD1. V gave up 4 bases and J gave up 3 bases; unmatched junction bases: 11. The CDR3 loop spans 17 amino acids. CDR1 and CDR2 (germline): SGHDN, FVKESK. The CDR3 loop is CASSPVDRGKLDTEAFF. DNA of the CDR3: TGTGCCAGCAGCCCCGTGGACAGGGGGAAGTTGGACACTGAAGCTTTCTTT.

The CDR3 DNA reads as TGCAGCGTTGGGGCGGGCGCTTCGGGGGGTGGCTACACCTTC. It yields the protein CSVGAGASGGGYTF. The chain uses TRBV29-1 and TRBJ1-2; the D gene is possibly TRBD1 (5 bases). V was trimmed by 4 bases and J by 7 bases, leaving 19 bases between them. Germline V CDR1 and CDR2: SQVTM, ANQGSEA. The CDR3 consists of 14 residues. Full variable domain (missing parts from reference TRBV29-1 and TRBJ1-2): SAVISQKPSRDICQRGTSLTIQCQVDSQVTMMFWYRQQPGQSLTLIATANQGSEATYESGFVIDKFPISRPNLTFSTLTVSNMSPEDSSIYLCSVGAGASGGGYTFGSGTRLTVV.

The sample holds many counts of this clonotype. This rearrangement joins TRBV7-3 to TRBJ1-2, with 9 bases that match TRBD1. From germline, CDR1 is SGHTA and CDR2 FQGTGA. The CDR3 is 14 amino acids. Trimming took 5 bases from V and 8 from J; bases not matched to a gene: 9. Written as DNA, the CDR3 is TGTGCCAGCAGCCGCGGACAGGGGATGGGAGGCTACACCTTC. It is translated as CASSRGQGMGGYTF.

This chain connects TRBV24-1 to TRBJ2-1; 7 nucleotides agree with TRBD2. This CDR3 has 15 residues. CDR1 and CDR2 from the germline V gene are KGHDR and SFDVKD. With 3 bases clipped from V and 8 bases from J, the junction kept 9 bases outside the gene matches. CDR3 loop: CATSDRSDGGYEQFF. The CDR3 bases are TGTGCCACCAGTGATCGTTCGGACGGGGGGTATGAGCAGTTCTTC.

This clonotype was picked up one time. The chain recombines TRBV10-2 with TRBJ2-3; D gene ambiguous. The length of the CDR3 is 13 residues. V shed 0 bases and J shed 5 bases, with 6 bases lying between them. CDR1 and CDR2 (germline): WSHSY, SAAADI. The CDR3 DNA reads as TGCGCCAGCAGTGAGTCCATAAGAGATACGCAGTATTTT. It translates to CASSESIRDTQYF.

This clonotype was seen more than once but under ten times. This chain links TRBV6-2 or TRBV6-3 with TRBJ2-1, with 12 bases matching TRBD2. V dropped 6 bases and J dropped 2; count of bases not matched to a gene: 2. Germline V lookup: CDR1 MNHEY, CDR2 SVGEGT. The CDR3 contains 15 residues. DNA for the CDR3: TGTGCCAGCAGGCGGACTAGCGGGGCCTACAATGAGCAGTTCTTC. It specifies CASRRTSGAYNEQFF.

This clonotype was seen a few times. One junction end does not reproduce the germline sequence, and a read error may be involved. The rearrangement joins TRBV7-2 to TRBJ2-2; possibly TRBD2 for D (6 bases). Germline values: CDR1 SGHTA, CDR2 FQGNSA. This CDR3 is 18 amino acids long. CDR3 in amino acids: CASTLDWEDTGNTGELFF. CDR3 sequence (DNA): TGTGCCAGCACCTTAGATTGGGAGGACACAGGGAACACCGGGGAGCTGTTTTTT.

The V call is TRBV2, the J call TRBJ1-1; 7 bases are shared with TRBD1. J gave up 0 bases and V 3 bases, and 10 bases lay outside the gene matches. This CDR3 region has 17 residues. CDR1 and CDR2 (germline): SNHLY, FYNNEI. CDR3 amino acids: CASSDRGATGMNTEAFF. The CDR3 DNA sequence: TGTGCCAGCAGTGACAGGGGGGCGACTGGGATGAACACTGAAGCTTTCTTT. Supplemented by reference TRBV2 and TRBJ1-1, the full variable domain reads EPEVTQTPSHQVTQMGQEVILRCVPISNHLYFYWYRQILGQKVEFLVSFYNNEISEKSEIFDDQFSVERPDGSNFTLKIRSTKLEDSAMYFCASSDRGATGMNTEAFFGQGTRLTVV.

This clonotype was detected a few times. The chain recombines TRBV29-1 with TRBJ2-5; 10 bases are shared with TRBD1. Germline V gene data show CDR1 as SQVTM and CDR2 as ANQGSEA. V lost 3 bases and J lost 5; bases outside the gene matches: 3. The CDR3 extends over 13 amino acids. The CDR3 loop reads CSVDGTGDETQYF. CDR3 DNA sequence: TGCAGCGTTGACGGGACAGGGGACGAGACCCAGTACTTC.

The chain recombines TRBV6-5 with TRBJ2-2; the match to TRBD1 covers 7 bases. Germline V gene data show CDR1 as MNHEY and CDR2 as SVGAGI. Trimming cost V 2 bases and J 0 bases; bases outside gene matches: 6. The CDR3 runs 17 residues. In DNA, the CDR3 is TGTGCCAGCAGTTACCAGGACAGGCTCTCGAACACCGGGGAGCTGTTTTTT. It translates to CASSYQDRLSNTGELFF.

A few counts support this clonotype. The rearrangement uses TRBV7-2 and TRBJ2-2; TRBD2 aligns across 8 bases. Germline assignment: CDR1 SGHTA and CDR2 FQGNSA. The CDR3 length is 14 residues. The trim removed 10 bases at V and 2 bases at J, leaving 6 bases unmatched. The CDR3 sequence: CANTGGENTGELFF. The CDR3 bases are TGTGCCAACACGGGGGGGGAAAACACCGGGGAGCTGTTTTTT. Filled out from reference TRBV7-2 and TRBJ2-2, the complete variable domain reads GAGVSQSPSNKVTEKGKDVELRCDPISGHTALYWYRQSLGQGLEFLIYFQGNSAPDKSGLPSDRFSAERTGGSVSTLTIQRTQQEDSAVYLCANTGGENTGELFFGEGSRLTVL.

This clonotype showed up many times. The chain recombines TRBV7-2 with TRBJ2-3; 7 bases align to TRBD2. V was clipped by 5 bases and J by 5 bases; unmatched bases: 10. Germline loops: CDR1 SGHTA, CDR2 FQGNSA. This CDR3 is built from 15 residues. The CDR3 nucleotides read TGTGCCAGCAGCCCACCCCGGGGGGTCAGAGATACGCAGTATTTT. Protein sequence: CASSPPRGVRDTQYF. Variable domain in full (rest from reference TRBV7-2 and TRBJ2-3): GAGVSQSPSNKVTEKGKDVELRCDPISGHTALYWYRQSLGQGLEFLIYFQGNSAPDKSGLPSDRFSAERTGGSVSTLTIQRTQQEDSAVYLCASSPPRGVRDTQYFGPGTRLTVL.

A few counts support this clonotype. This chain uses TRBV6-6 with TRBJ2-7; D is ambiguous. The germline V gene has CDR1 MNHNY and CDR2 SVGAGI (reference sequence). Trimming removed 2 bases from V and 9 bases from J, with 14 bases in between. CDR3 length: 13 residues. The CDR3 nucleotides are TGTGCCAGCAGTTACCCTGGACCAGAGGCGCAGTACTTC. It is translated as CASSYPGPEAQYF.

This clonotype was seen a handful of times. V is TRBV2 and J is TRBJ2-2; D is perhaps TRBD2 (5 bases). CDR1 is SNHLY and CDR2 is FYNNEI in the germline V gene. The CDR3 is 18 residues long. V lost 6 bases and J 2 bases, leaving 22 bases between the germline ends. This chain's CDR3 is CASSPGTDDLLNTGELFF. CDR3 nucleotide sequence: TGTGCCAGCAGCCCGGGAACAGACGACTTGCTTAACACCGGGGAGCTGTTTTTT.

This clonotype was observed at least ten times. The chain couples TRBV12-3 or TRBV12-4 to TRBJ2-2; D not resolved. The CDR3 spans 11 residues. The ends were cut back, 6 bases at V and 8 bases at J, with 7 bases in the middle. As DNA, the CDR3 is TGTGCCAGCAGCTTTGGGGGGGAGCTGTTTTTT. Residues: CASSFGGELFF.

The chain joins TRBV12-3 or TRBV12-4 to TRBJ1-5, with TRBD1 identical over 7 bases. V lost 4 bases and J lost 3; bases outside the gene matches: 6. The CDR3 extends over 15 amino acids. CDR3 DNA: TGTGCCAGCAGTTCCGGACAGGAGCTCAATCAGCCCCAGCATTTT. Translating gives CASSSGQELNQPQHF.

Of note for this clonotype: A much bigger clone sits one base away, suggesting this may be a read error. The CDR3 DNA follows: TGTGCCAGCAGCCACGAGCTGTTAGCCAAAAACAGTCAGTACTTC. Translation: CASSHELLAKNSQYF. The chain uses TRBV7-2 and TRBJ2-4; D remains ambiguous. The CDR3 consists of 15 residues. In germline, CDR1 is SGHTA, CDR2 FQGNSA. Together with reference TRBV7-2 and TRBJ2-4, the CDR3 gives the full variable domain: GAGVSQSPSNKVTEKGKDVELRCDPISGHTALYWYRQSLGQGLEFLIYFQGNSAPDKSGLPSDRFSAERTGGSVSTLTIQRTQQEDSAVYLCASSHELLAKNSQYFGAGTRLSVL.

The chain links TRBV2 to TRBJ2-1; 15 nucleotides agree with TRBD2. CDR3 size: 16 residues. Per germline, CDR1 SNHLY and CDR2 FYNNEI. Trimming cost V 6 bases and J 10 bases; bases outside gene matches: 10. CDR3 protein: CASRDWTSGGAREQFF. In nucleotides, the CDR3 is TGTGCCAGCAGGGATTGGACTAGCGGGGGGGCCAGGGAGCAGTTCTTC.